This TCR beta chain emerged from a study of blood T cell repertoires in COVID-19 (dated by TCRdb to 2020 to 2022). In the study overall: Samples covering the acute and convalescent phases of COVID-19 were provided by collaborators in the United States, Italy and Spain. The material from the prospective study consisted of cDNA or gDNA derived from T cells, B-cell-depleted T cells, or PBMCs. Sample metadata almost always included a de-identified subject ID, COVID-19 status, age in years and sex. HLA class I and class II types, where available, came from metadata supplied by the sample provider rather than from assay-based typing. The repertoires were made available in a free public database intended to serve as a resource for research on the immune response to SARS-CoV-2. Deeply sampled blood TCRbeta repertoires from subjects exposed to, actively infected with, or recovered from COVID-19 were included in the dataset. Samples were obtained from the ongoing ImmuneRACE study (first 160 participants) and from 1,254 subjects provided by 6 global collaborators. Results the study describes overall, beyond this receptor: Clinical and demographic metadata were provided uncurated, with the amount varying by source and participant.

The immunoSEQ Assay, a bias-controlled multiplex PCR, was used to amplify TCRbeta CDR3 regions from genomic DNA. As for the original processing: The number of nucleated cells in each sample was estimated from the amplification of reference gene primers within the assay. To quantify the absolute abundance of each unique TCRbeta CDR3 rearrangement, sequence reads were collapsed and filtered. Productive Simpson clonality was computed per sample as the square root of Simpson's diversity index over productive rearrangements. Entries here come from immuneACCESS through TCRdb and include only in-frame sequences with V and J called. Some clones fail to appear in such tables; in the studies checked, an unresolved V gene covers under half of the shortfall, and the cause of the remainder is unknown. That table gives V, J and clone size, and the DNA gave D and trimming. Here the sample has tens of thousands of clones; more than 75% occur a single time. More than 14% of the sample is held by the ten biggest clonotypes.

Collaborating institutions collected whole blood in K2EDTA tubes following their own protocols. For TCRbeta analysis, collaborators shipped samples as frozen whole blood, isolated PBMCs, or DNA extracted from either of those sample types. As encoded in the germline V gene, CDR1 is SNHLY while CDR2 is FYNNEI. Unmatched junction bases come to 1, with V trimmed by 5 bases and J by 6 bases. The cysteine opens and the phenylalanine closes a CDR3 of 13 amino acids. Only the CDR3 part of the read is kept: 39 bases, read in frame from the first base. For this clone: This clone's antigen is unknown. Base quality data are lacking; no much larger clone is found one base away.

Rearrangement joined TRBV2 to TRBJ2-3, with TRBD2 matching 11 junction bases. Sequencing was carried out using peripheral blood. This receptor was obtained from a man aged 45-65 years with active or convalescent COVID-19. The CDR3 region reads CASSRLAGDTQYF. The nucleotide sequence reads as follows: TGTGCCAGCAGTCGACTAGCGGGGGATACGCAGTATTTT.